The text below deals with one TCR beta chain. Antigen: not known. Researchers ran the PCR with 60 Vbeta and 13 Jbeta primers. Measured with immunoSEQ multiplex PCR; TCRdb has only the in-frame clones, and not every one. The specimen's table records some 75,000 clones. The germline V gene encodes CDR1 SEHNR and CDR2 FQNEAQ (reference sequence). V lost 1 base, J lost 3 bases, and 7 bases stayed unmatched. The CDR3 runs to 16 residues. These data come from a study of cytomegalovirus exposure and HLA in healthy donors. Turning to the study itself: As an earlier analysis found, roughly 180 million T cells yielded fewer than 130 million unique TCR beta sequences.

Donors showed nominal health when sampled, although they likely had unrecorded immune exposures. Findings and limits, study-wide: Reported performance of the classifier showed diagnosis of cytomegalovirus status with high specificity and sensitivity.

This chain links TRBV7-9 with TRBJ1-1; the match to TRBD1 covers 8 bases. This receptor was obtained from a boy aged 5-17 years in good health and CMV-seronegative. The sample comprised PBMCs. Written as DNA, the CDR3 is TGTGCCAGCAGCTTAGACCCCGCGGGACAGGACACTGAAGCTTTCTTT. Protein product: CASSLDPAGQDTEAFF.